The text below deals with one T cell receptor (beta chain). Its antigen is as yet unknown. Germline CDR1 is KGHSH and CDR2 is LQKENI. The length of the CDR3 is 16 residues. J lost 8 bases, V lost 5 bases, and 15 bases had no gene match. Researchers reported sorting CD4+ naive, central memory, regulatory and stem cell-like memory cells via CD45RO/CCR7/CD25/CD127/CD95/CD27. This sample was included in a study of beta chain features in type 1 diabetes. Study results and limitations: Reduced insertions and increased deletions marked VDJ junctions in type 1 diabetes patients.

The study reverse transcribed the entire isolated RNA, so it sequenced expressed TCRB transcripts. TCRdb's table, derived via immunoSEQ multiplex PCR, lists solely in-frame clones and lacks some. The repertoire holds 200,000 to 300,000 clones, with 25% to 30% as singletons. V gene TRBV18 combines with J gene TRBJ2-1; 7 positions agree with TRBD2. The clonotype originates from a young man in good health. Specimen: central memory CD4+ T cells from blood. The CDR3 region has the DNA TGTGCCAGCTCATTTGGCTTGGCGGGAGAGAGGGATGAGCAGTTCTTC. Residues: CASSFGLAGERDEQFF. The variable domain in full, with the rest retrieved from reference TRBV18 and TRBJ2-1, is NAGVMQNPRHLVRRRGQEARLRCSPMKGHSHVYWYRQLPEEGLKFMVYLQKENIIDESGMPKERFSAEFPKEGPSILRIQQVVRGDSAAYFCASSFGLAGERDEQFFGPGTRLTVL.